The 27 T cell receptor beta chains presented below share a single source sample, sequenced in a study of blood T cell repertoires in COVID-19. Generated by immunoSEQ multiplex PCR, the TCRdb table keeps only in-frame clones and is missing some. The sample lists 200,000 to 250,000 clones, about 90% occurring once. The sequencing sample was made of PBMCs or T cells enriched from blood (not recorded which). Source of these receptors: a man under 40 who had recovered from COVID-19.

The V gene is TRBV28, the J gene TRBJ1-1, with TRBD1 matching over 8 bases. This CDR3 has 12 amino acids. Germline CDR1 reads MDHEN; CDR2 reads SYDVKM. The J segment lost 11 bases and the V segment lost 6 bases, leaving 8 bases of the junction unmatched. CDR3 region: CASRDRVESAFF. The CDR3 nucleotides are TGTGCCAGCAGGGACAGGGTGGAATCGGCTTTCTTT.

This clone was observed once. The CDR3 coding sequence is TGTGCCAGCAGTTCGTTAGTAGCAGATACGCAGTATTTT. It codes for CASSSLVADTQYF. The V call is TRBV28, the J call TRBJ2-3; D unresolved. The germline V gene has CDR1 MDHEN and CDR2 SYDVKM. The V and J ends lost 4 bases and 4 bases respectively, with 9 bases between them. The CDR3 contains 13 residues.

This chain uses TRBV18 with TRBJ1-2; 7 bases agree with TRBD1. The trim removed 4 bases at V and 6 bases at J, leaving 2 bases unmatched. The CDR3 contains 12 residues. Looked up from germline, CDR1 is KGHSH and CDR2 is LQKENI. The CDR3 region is CASSLQGDGYTF. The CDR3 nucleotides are TGTGCCAGCTCACTCCAGGGGGATGGCTACACCTTC.

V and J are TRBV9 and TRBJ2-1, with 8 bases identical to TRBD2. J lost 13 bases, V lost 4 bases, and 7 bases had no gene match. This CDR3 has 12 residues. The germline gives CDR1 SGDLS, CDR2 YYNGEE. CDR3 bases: TGTGCCAGCAGCTCAAGCGGGGGTCCTCAGTTCTTC. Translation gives CASSSSGGPQFF.

As DNA, the CDR3 is TGCGCCAGCAGCCAAGCGGGAGGTTCTGAGACCCAGTACTTC. Translated: CASSQAGGSETQYF. The rearrangement joins TRBV5-1 to TRBJ2-5; 9 nucleotides align to TRBD2. CDR1 is SGHRS and CDR2 is YFSETQ in the germline V gene. The CDR3 is 14 residues long. V gave up 4 bases and J gave up 5 bases; unmatched junction bases: 6.

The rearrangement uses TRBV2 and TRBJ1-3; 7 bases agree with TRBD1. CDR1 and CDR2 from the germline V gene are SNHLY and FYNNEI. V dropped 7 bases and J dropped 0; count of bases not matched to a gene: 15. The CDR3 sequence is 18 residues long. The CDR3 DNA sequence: TGTGCCAGCACCGGACTCGGGACAGCCTCTAACTCTGGAAACACCATATATTTT. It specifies CASTGLGTASNSGNTIYF.

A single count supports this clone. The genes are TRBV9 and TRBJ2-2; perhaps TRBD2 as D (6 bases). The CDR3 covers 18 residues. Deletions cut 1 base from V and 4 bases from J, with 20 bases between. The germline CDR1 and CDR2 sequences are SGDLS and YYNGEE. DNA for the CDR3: TGTGCCAGCAGCGTACCACCATCCTTTGGGGGGAGCACCGGGGAGCTGTTTTTT. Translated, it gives CASSVPPSFGGSTGELFF.

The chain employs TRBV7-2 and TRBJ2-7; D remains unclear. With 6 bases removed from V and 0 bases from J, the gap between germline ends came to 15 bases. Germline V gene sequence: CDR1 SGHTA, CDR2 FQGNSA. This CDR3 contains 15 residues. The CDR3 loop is CASSRDWISSYEQYF. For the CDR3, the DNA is TGTGCCAGCAGTCGCGACTGGATTAGCTCCTACGAGCAGTACTTC.

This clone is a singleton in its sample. The CDR3 loop reads CASSLEGGLTYNEQFF. The DNA of the CDR3 is TGCGCCAGCAGCTTGGAAGGCGGACTTACCTACAATGAGCAGTTCTTC. The genes are TRBV5-1 and TRBJ2-1; D perhaps matches TRBD2 (5 bases). Germline V gives CDR1 SGHRS, CDR2 YFSETQ. The CDR3 spans 16 residues. The ends were cut back, 0 bases at V and 2 bases at J, with 12 bases in the middle.

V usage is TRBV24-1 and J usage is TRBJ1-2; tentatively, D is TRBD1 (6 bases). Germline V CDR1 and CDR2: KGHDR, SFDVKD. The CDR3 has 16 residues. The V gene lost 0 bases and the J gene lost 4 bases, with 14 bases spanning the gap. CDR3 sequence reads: CATSDLRIGQFYGYTF. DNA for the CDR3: TGTGCCACCAGTGATTTGAGGATCGGACAGTTCTATGGCTACACCTTC.

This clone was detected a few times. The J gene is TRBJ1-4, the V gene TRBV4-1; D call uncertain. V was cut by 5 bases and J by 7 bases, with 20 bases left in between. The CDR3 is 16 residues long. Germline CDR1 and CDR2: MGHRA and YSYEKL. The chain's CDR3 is CASSKRYSDGGEKLFF. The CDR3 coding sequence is TGCGCCAGCAGCAAAAGGTACTCCGACGGAGGTGAAAAACTGTTTTTT.

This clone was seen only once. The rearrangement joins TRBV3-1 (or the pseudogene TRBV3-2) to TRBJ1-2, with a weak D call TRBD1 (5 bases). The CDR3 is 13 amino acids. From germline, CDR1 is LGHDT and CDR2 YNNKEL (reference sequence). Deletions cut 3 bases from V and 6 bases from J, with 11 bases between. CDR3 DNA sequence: TGTGCCAGCAGCCAGGGGGGGTTAGATGGCTACACCTTC. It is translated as CASSQGGLDGYTF.

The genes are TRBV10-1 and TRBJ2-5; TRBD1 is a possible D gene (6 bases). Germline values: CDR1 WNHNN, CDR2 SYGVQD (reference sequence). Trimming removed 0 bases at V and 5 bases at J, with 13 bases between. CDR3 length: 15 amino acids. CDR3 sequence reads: CASSESTGLGETQYF. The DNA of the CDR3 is TGCGCCAGCAGTGAGTCGACAGGCCTTGGGGAGACCCAGTACTTC.

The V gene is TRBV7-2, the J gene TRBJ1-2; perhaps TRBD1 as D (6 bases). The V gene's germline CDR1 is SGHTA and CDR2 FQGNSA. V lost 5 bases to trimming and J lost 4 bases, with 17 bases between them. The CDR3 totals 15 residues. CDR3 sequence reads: CASSPASDRLYGYTF. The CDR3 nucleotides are TGTGCCAGCAGCCCTGCCTCCGACAGGCTCTATGGCTACACCTTC.

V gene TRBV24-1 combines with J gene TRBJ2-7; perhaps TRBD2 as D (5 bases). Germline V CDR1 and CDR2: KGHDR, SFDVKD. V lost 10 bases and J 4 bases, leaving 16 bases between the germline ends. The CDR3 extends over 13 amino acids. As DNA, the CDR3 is TGTGCCACGGCTCCGGGGAGTGGTTACGAGCAGTACTTC. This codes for CATAPGSGYEQYF.

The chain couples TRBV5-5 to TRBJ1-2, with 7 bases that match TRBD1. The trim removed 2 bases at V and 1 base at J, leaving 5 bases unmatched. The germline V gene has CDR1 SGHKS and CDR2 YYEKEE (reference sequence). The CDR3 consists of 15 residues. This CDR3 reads CASSFGTVGNYGYTF. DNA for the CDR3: TGTGCCAGCAGCTTTGGGACAGTTGGTAACTATGGCTACACCTTC.

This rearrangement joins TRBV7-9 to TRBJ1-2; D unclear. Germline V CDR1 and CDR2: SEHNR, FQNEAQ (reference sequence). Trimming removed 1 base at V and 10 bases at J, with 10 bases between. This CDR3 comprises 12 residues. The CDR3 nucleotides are TGTGCCAGCAGCTTAGTTCAGGAAGTCTACACCTTC. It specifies CASSLVQEVYTF.

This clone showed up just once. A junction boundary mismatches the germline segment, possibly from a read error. Here the CDR3 DNA reads TGTGCCAGCAGATTAGCGGGGGGGGAGGTGAATACGCAGTATTTT. Encoded protein: CASRLAGGEVNTQYF. V gene TRBV7-2 combines with J gene TRBJ2-3, with TRBD2 identical over 11 bases. Germline assignment: CDR1 SGHTA and CDR2 FQGNSA. The CDR3 consists of 15 residues.

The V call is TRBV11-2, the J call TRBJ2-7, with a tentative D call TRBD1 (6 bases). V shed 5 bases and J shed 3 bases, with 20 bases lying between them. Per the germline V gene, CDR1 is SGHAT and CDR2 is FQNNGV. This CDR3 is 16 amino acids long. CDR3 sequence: CASSLGRDKWNYEQYF. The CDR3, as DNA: TGTGCCAGCAGCCTGGGACGGGACAAGTGGAACTACGAGCAGTACTTC.

CDR3 sequence reads: CASTPPAGLAWNEQFF. For the CDR3, the DNA is TGTGCCAGCACTCCCCCCGCGGGACTAGCGTGGAATGAGCAGTTCTTC. The rearrangement uses TRBV28 and TRBJ2-1, with TRBD2 matching 10 bases. The V and J ends lost 7 bases and 7 bases, in that order; junction bases with no gene match: 13. Germline CDR1 and CDR2: MDHEN and SYDVKM. The CDR3 spans 16 residues. The complete variable domain, with remaining parts taken from reference TRBV28 and TRBJ2-1, reads DVKVTQSSRYLVKRTGEKVFLECVQDMDHENMFWYRQDPGLGLRLIYFSYDVKMKEKGDIPEGYSVSREKKERFSLILESASTNQTSMYLCASTPPAGLAWNEQFFGPGTRLTVL.

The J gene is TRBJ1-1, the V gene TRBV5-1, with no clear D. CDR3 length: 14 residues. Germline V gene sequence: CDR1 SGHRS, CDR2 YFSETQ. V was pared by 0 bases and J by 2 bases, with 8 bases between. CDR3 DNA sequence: TGCGCCAGCAGCTTGGGGCGGGAAAACACTGAAGCTTTCTTT. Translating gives CASSLGRENTEAFF.

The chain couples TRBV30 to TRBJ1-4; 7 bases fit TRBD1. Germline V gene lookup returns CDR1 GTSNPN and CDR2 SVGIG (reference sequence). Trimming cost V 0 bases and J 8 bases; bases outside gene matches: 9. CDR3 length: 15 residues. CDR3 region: CAWSVQLGGQEKLFF. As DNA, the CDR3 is TGTGCCTGGAGTGTACAATTAGGGGGCCAAGAAAAACTGTTTTTT.

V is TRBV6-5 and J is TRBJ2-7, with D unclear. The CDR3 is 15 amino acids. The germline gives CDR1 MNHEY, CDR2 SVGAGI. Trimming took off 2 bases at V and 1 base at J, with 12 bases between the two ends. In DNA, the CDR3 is TGTGCCAGCAGTTACGCGACTCCGAGGTCCTACGAGCAGTACTTC. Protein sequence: CASSYATPRSYEQYF.

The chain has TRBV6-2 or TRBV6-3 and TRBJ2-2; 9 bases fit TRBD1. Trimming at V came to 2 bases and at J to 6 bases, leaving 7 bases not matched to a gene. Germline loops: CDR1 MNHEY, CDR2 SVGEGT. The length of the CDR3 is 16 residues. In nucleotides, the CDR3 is TGTGCCAGCAGTTACCCTCCGGGACAGGGTCCCGGGGAGCTGTTTTTT. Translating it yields CASSYPPGQGPGELFF.

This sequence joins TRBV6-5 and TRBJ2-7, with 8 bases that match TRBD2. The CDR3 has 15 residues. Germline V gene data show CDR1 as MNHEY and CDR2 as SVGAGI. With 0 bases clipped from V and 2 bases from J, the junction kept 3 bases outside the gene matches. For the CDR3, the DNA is TGTGCCAGCAGTTACTCAACGGGGGGGCCCTACGAGCAGTACTTC. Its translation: CASSYSTGGPYEQYF.

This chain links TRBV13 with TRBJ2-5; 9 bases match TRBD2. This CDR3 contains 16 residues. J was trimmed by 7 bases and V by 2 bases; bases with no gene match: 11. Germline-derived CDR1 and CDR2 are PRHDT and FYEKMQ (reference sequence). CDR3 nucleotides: TGTGCCAGCAGCTTATGGGCGGGAGGGCCCGTTGGGACCCAGTACTTC. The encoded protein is CASSLWAGGPVGTQYF.

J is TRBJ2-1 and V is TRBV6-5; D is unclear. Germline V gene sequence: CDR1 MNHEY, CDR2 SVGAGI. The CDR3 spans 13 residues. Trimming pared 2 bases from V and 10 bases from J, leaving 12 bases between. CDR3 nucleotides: TGTGCCAGCAGTTACGTCGCGCAGGTCGAGCAGTTCTTC. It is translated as CASSYVAQVEQFF.